This T cell receptor beta chain was captured in a study of HIV-infected children after antiretroviral therapy interruption. The CDR3 contains 11 residues. With 5 bases removed from V and 7 bases from J, the gap between germline ends came to 7 bases. Germline V gene sequence: CDR1 MDHEN, CDR2 SYDVKM. A 3' RACE protocol on RNA, with unique molecular identifiers, produced the TCR library. TCRdb re-derived calls from the 3' RACE reads in MiXCR, one entry per CDR3 protein. Altogether about 83,000 distinct CDR3 sequences are present, about 7.2% being singletons, with the ten largest covering roughly 1.1%. The treatment was: PENTA 11 planned treatment interruption arm or continuous ART arm. This clonotype is medium-sized by share.

The material sequenced was CD45RA+ CD4+ T cells from PBMCs, pooled from several time points, taken from a donor given antiretroviral therapy, either interrupted or continuous. This sample's subset: naive CD4+ CD45RA+ CD45RO- T cells. J is TRBJ2-3 and V is TRBV28, with D unclear. This sequence originates from a pool of human donors with HIV. The DNA for the CDR3 is TGTGCCAGCAGTAACTCTAATACGCAGTATTTT. It is translated as CASSNSNTQYF.